This T cell receptor beta chain was sequenced in a study of T cells in Graves' hyperthyroidism and ophthalmopathy. This clonotype has a count of ten or more. V lost 7 bases, J lost 0 bases, and 12 bases lay in between. The germline V gene encodes CDR1 SGHTA and CDR2 FQGNSA. CDR3 size: 14 residues. The investigators amplified TCR beta CDR3 regions from RNA transcripts. During a first-round RT-PCR of the TCR CDR3, the HTBI primer set was used. Using its own MiXCR run on the multiplex PCR reads, TCRdb lists one record per CDR3 protein. The sample has about 680,000 distinct CDR3 sequences, over 35% seen once; the top ten hold 31%. Newly diagnosed hyperthyroidism, duration under 2 months, in patients aged 18 to 65. It was uncontrolled infection, other autoimmune disease, pregnancy or lactation that excluded patients.

The sample was blood. This receptor was taken from a woman in her thirties or forties with Graves' hyperthyroidism. The J gene is TRBJ1-1, the V gene TRBV7-2; D is ambiguous. CDR3 sequence: CASTTLGMNTEAFF. The CDR3 DNA reads as TGTGCCAGCACGACATTGGGTATGAACACTGAAGCTTTCTTT.